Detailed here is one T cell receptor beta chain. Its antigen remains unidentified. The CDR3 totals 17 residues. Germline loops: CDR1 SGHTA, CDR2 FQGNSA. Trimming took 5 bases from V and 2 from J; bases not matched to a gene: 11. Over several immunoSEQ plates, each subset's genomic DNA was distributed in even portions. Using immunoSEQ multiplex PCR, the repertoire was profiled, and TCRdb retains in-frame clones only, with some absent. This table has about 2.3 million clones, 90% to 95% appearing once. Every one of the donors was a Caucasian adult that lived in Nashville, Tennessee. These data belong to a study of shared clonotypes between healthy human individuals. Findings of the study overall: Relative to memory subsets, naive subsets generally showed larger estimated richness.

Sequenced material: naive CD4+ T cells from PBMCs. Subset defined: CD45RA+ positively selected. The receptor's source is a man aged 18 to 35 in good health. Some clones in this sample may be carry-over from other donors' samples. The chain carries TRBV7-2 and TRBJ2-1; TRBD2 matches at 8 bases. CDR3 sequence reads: CASSPLWLAGPYNEQFF. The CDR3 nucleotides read TGTGCCAGCAGCCCTCTTTGGTTAGCGGGACCCTACAATGAGCAGTTCTTC.